The rows below give T cell receptor beta chains drawn from one sample of a study of CD8+ T cells in alopecia areata. Profiling relied on immunoSEQ multiplex PCR, and the TCRdb table lists in-frame clones only, not all of them. This sample has about 180,000 clones, with 51% found just once. The sample here was CD8+ T cells sorted from blood, taken around week 53, from a patient treated with tofacitinib. These receptors all stem from a human donor with alopecia areata. Each CDR3 is given with its conserved first and last residue. Each record gives: clone size, J gene, D gene, V gene, CDR3 DNA, CDR3 protein. A D gene is named only where the DNA matches it firmly. The size field is filled for only some rows; it gives once, few, many or a size class.

>.|TRBJ2-5|TRBD1|TRBV27
TGTGCCAGCAGTTCGGACAGGCAAGAGACCCAGTACTTC
CASSSDRQETQYF
>once|TRBJ1-2|.|TRBV7-9
TGTGCCAGCAGCTTAGGAGCTGGGGCTAACTATGGCTACACCTTC
CASSLGAGANYGYTF
>.|TRBJ1-5|TRBD1|TRBV2
TGTGCCAGCAGTGAAGCGCTGGACAGGGGGCGCCAGCCCCAGCATTTT
CASSEALDRGRQPQHF
>few|TRBJ1-2|.|TRBV5-4
TGTGCCAGCAGCTTGGGATTGGGAGGCTACACCTTC
CASSLGLGGYTF
>few|TRBJ1-1|TRBD1|TRBV15
TGTGCCACCAGCAGAGATCTGGTAGGGGGCACGGCCACTGAAGCTTTCTTT
CATSRDLVGGTATEAFF
>.|TRBJ2-3|.|TRBV6-6
TGTGCCAGCAGTTACTCTAGGACCCGCACAGATACGCAGTATTTT
CASSYSRTRTDTQYF
>.|TRBJ2-3|.|TRBV29-1
TGCAGCGTTTATAGGTCAGCGCAGTATTTT
CSVYRSAQYF
>few|TRBJ2-5|.|TRBV30
TGTGCCTGGAGCCCACAGGGAGAGACCCAGTACTTC
CAWSPQGETQYF
>few|TRBJ2-7|.|TRBV2
TGTGCCAGCAGGGCCGGCGGCACCTACGAGCAGTACTTC
CASRAGGTYEQYF
>.|TRBJ2-7|TRBD2|TRBV7-2
TGTGCCAGCAGCCCGGGGGGGTCCTTCCCCTACGAGCAGTACTTC
CASSPGGSFPYEQYF
>.|TRBJ2-3|.|TRBV4-2
TGTGCCAGCAGCCCTGGGGGGGCCGGAAACACAGATACGCAGTATTTT
CASSPGGAGNTDTQYF
>.|TRBJ2-2|.|TRBV9
TGTGCCAGCAGGTTACAAAATCCGCCCCTAGACAGGAACACCGGGGAGCTGTTTTTT
CASRLQNPPLDRNTGELFF
>many|TRBJ2-3|TRBD1|TRBV6-4
TGTGCCAGCAGTGAGACAGGGGGCGCAGATACGCAGTATTTT
CASSETGGADTQYF
>.|TRBJ1-2|.|TRBV18
TGTGCCAGCTCACCACCGGTCAGAGGGGGTAACTATGGCTACACCTTC
CASSPPVRGGNYGYTF
>few|TRBJ2-3|.|TRBV7-6
TGTGCCAGCAGCGCTTCTCGACAGCGCACAGATACGCAGTATTTT
CASSASRQRTDTQYF
>.|TRBJ1-2|TRBD1|TRBV7-8
TGTGCCAGCAGCGGAGACAGACAGGGCGGCTACACCTTC
CASSGDRQGGYTF
>.|TRBJ2-2|.|TRBV27
TGTGCCAGCAGTTCCACCGGGGAGCTGTTTTTT
CASSSTGELFF
>.|TRBJ2-7|TRBD2|TRBV5-1
TGCGCCAGCAGCCCCGGGACTAGCTTGGGCGAGCAGTACTTC
CASSPGTSLGEQYF
>few|TRBJ1-1|.|TRBV7-9
TGTGCCAGCAGCCAACCAGCGAACACTGAAGCTTTCTTT
CASSQPANTEAFF
>.|TRBJ2-3|.|TRBV15
TGTGCCACCAGCAGAGAAGGACTACTCACAGATACGCAGTATTTT
CATSREGLLTDTQYF
>few|TRBJ1-3|.|TRBV29-1
TGCAGCGTTGAGGGGGGAAACACCATATATTTT
CSVEGGNTIYF
>few|TRBJ1-3|.|TRBV7-2
TGTGCCAGCAGCTTACAGGGGTCCGGAAACACCATATATTTT
CASSLQGSGNTIYF
>.|TRBJ1-5|.|TRBV2
TGTGCCAGCAGTGACGGTTTAAATCAGCCCCAGCATTTT
CASSDGLNQPQHF
>.|TRBJ2-5|TRBD2|TRBV4-3
TGCGCCAGCAGCCCAGTAAAGGCGGGGGAAGAGACCCAGTACTTC
CASSPVKAGEETQYF
>.|TRBJ2-5|.|TRBV9
TGTGCCAGCAGCGTCACCACAGGGCAGTTAGAGACCCAGTACTTC
CASSVTTGQLETQYF
>.|TRBJ1-4|.|TRBV27
TGTGCCAGCAGTTTATCCTCGGCAGTTAATGAAAAACTGTTTTTT
CASSLSSAVNEKLFF
>.|TRBJ1-1|.|TRBV5-6
TGTGCCAGCAGCTTGGGGCTTAACACTGAAGCTTTCTTT
CASSLGLNTEAFF
>few|TRBJ2-2|.|TRBV5-1
TGCGCCAGCAGCTCGGGACAGAACACCGGGGAGCTGTTTTTT
CASSSGQNTGELFF
>medium-sized|TRBJ2-2|.|TRBV19
TGTGCCAGCAGGGATTTAGGGGAGCTGTTTTTT
CASRDLGELFF
>.|TRBJ2-7|.|TRBV6-5
TGTGCCAGCAGTGTCGAGGGGGGCGAGCAGTACTTC
CASSVEGGEQYF
>.|TRBJ2-2|.|TRBV10-3
TGTGCCATCAGTGACGAAAGAGAGGCCAACACCGGGGAGCTGTTTTTT
CAISDEREANTGELFF
>.|TRBJ1-1|TRBD1|TRBV20-1
TGCAGTGCCAAGGGACAGGACACTTTCTTT
CSAKGQDTFF
>.|TRBJ2-7|TRBD1|TRBV5-1
TGCGCCAGCAGCTTGGGGCCCGGGACAGGGCTCTACGAGCAGTACTTC
CASSLGPGTGLYEQYF
>.|TRBJ1-3|.|TRBV30
TGTGCCTGGAGTGTAGGGGTAGGGGAAAACACCATATATTTT
CAWSVGVGENTIYF
>.|TRBJ1-2|.|TRBV7-9
TGTGCCAGCAGCTTTGGGCAGGGGAAGGGCTATGGCTACACCTTC
CASSFGQGKGYGYTF
>.|TRBJ2-5|.|TRBV5-1
TGCGCCAGCAGCCCCGGAGGCCTCGTTCAAGAGACCCAGTACTTC
CASSPGGLVQETQYF
>few|TRBJ1-3|TRBD1|TRBV18
TGTGCCAGCTCACGAAACCCCGGACAGGGGTCTATATGGGAATCTGGAAACACCATATATTTT
CASSRNPGQGSIWESGNTIYF
>.|TRBJ2-7|TRBD1|TRBV4-1
TGCGCCAGCAGCCATTCAATGGGACAGGGGGCAACCTACGAGCAGTACTTC
CASSHSMGQGATYEQYF
>few|TRBJ2-3|.|TRBV14
TGTGCCAGCAGTCTGTATAGCGCAGATACGCAGTATTTT
CASSLYSADTQYF
>.|TRBJ1-2|.|TRBV5-6
TGTGCCAGCAGCCTACCTCCGAGAGGGACGCCCTATGGCTACACCTTC
CASSLPPRGTPYGYTF
>few|TRBJ1-6|TRBD1|TRBV5-6
TGTGCCAGCAGTCAAACCGGGACAGGGGGTAATTCACCCCTCCACTTT
CASSQTGTGGNSPLHF
>.|TRBJ2-7|TRBD2|TRBV6-5
TGTGCCAGCAGTTACTCAGCGGGGGTAATCTTTTACGAGCAGTACTTC
CASSYSAGVIFYEQYF
>.|TRBJ2-3|.|TRBV5-4
TGTGCCGTCTGGGACCGTTCAGATACGCAGTATTTT
CAVWDRSDTQYF
>many|TRBJ1-1|.|TRBV14
TGTGCCAGCAGCCAAGGAGGTGGGGGGCGCAGTACTGAAGCTTTCTTT
CASSQGGGGRSTEAFF
>.|TRBJ1-5|.|TRBV29-1
TGCAGCGTTATAGAGTTTGGTAGCAATCAGCCCCAGCATTTT
CSVIEFGSNQPQHF
>.|TRBJ2-3|TRBD2|TRBV30
TGTGCCTGGGGCCTTCTACGGGGGGACGGGGATACGCAGTATTTT
CAWGLLRGDGDTQYF
>.|TRBJ2-7|TRBD2|TRBV2
TGTGCCACCAGGACTAGCGGAGCCTACGAGCAGTACTTC
CATRTSGAYEQYF
>few|TRBJ2-3|.|TRBV14
TGTGCCAGCAGCCAAGCTGGGTTGGGGCAGGCAGATACGCAGTATTTT
CASSQAGLGQADTQYF
>few|TRBJ1-1|.|TRBV30
TGTGCCTGGAGTCGCTGGGGTACTGAAGCTTTCTTT
CAWSRWGTEAFF
>.|TRBJ2-7|TRBD2|TRBV10-3
TGTGCCACCACTTTCGGGGGGACGGGTGAGCAGTACTTC
CATTFGGTGEQYF
>few|TRBJ2-6|.|TRBV19
TGTGCCAGTAGTACAGTCTCTGGGGCCAACGTCCTGACTTTC
CASSTVSGANVLTF
>few|TRBJ2-3|.|TRBV29-1
TGCAGCGTTGAAGGGAGCAGCACAGATACGCAGTATTTT
CSVEGSSTDTQYF
>.|TRBJ2-7|.|TRBV6-5
TGTGCCAGCAGTTACTCGATCGACTACGAGCAGTACTTC
CASSYSIDYEQYF
>.|TRBJ2-7|.|TRBV29-1
TGCAGCGTTGCTGGGGGCGCTGAAGAGCACGAGCAGTACTTC
CSVAGGAEEHEQYF
>few|TRBJ2-7|.|TRBV27
TGTGCCAGCAGTAACCGGGACACCCTCGTGGGCGAGCAGTACTTC
CASSNRDTLVGEQYF